The 25 T cell receptor beta chains reported below all come from one sample, sequenced in a study of blood T cells in healthy people across ages. The authors ran a second PCR of about 6 to 11 cycles using a sample-barcoded 5' primer and a J-beta primer mix. TCRdb itself ran the 5' RACE reads through MiXCR, one entry per CDR3 protein. The top ten clones hold 3.6% of a sample with more than 450,000 distinct CDR3 sequences, about 27% of them seen once. These records were also assigned to another study, of T cells of mothers and their children.

Sequencing was done on a sample of blood. The receptors here all came from a boy aged 2-9 years in good health.

This clonotype was counted between two and nine times. The CDR3 sequence is CATSTPLTGRTEAFF. CDR3 coding DNA: TGTGCCACCAGCACCCCATTGACAGGGAGGACTGAAGCTTTCTTT. The chain is built from TRBV15 and TRBJ1-1; TRBD1 agrees at 7 bases. CDR3 length equals 15 residues. The germline gives CDR1 LNHNV, CDR2 YYDKDF (reference sequence). Trimming removed 4 bases from V and 5 bases from J; junction bases left unmatched: 10.

This clonotype was detected a few times. The chain is built from TRBV4-1 and TRBJ2-1; D may match TRBD1 or TRBD2 (5 bases each). Per the germline V gene, CDR1 is MGHRA and CDR2 is YSYEKL. The CDR3 has 15 residues. The V end was cut by 4 bases, the J end by 5 bases, with 15 bases between. The chain's CDR3 is CASSLLAGRDNEQFF. In DNA, the CDR3 is TGCGCCAGCAGCCTTCTGGCAGGGCGGGACAATGAGCAGTTCTTC.

This rearrangement joins TRBV4-1 to TRBJ2-5; maybe TRBD1 (5 bases). V gave up 3 bases and J gave up 2 bases, with 19 bases separating them. The germline CDR1 and CDR2 sequences are MGHRA and YSYEKL. The CDR3 runs to 17 residues. CDR3 loop: CASSHGWSPQGQETQYF. The CDR3 nucleotides are TGCGCCAGCAGCCACGGATGGTCCCCCCAGGGTCAAGAGACCCAGTACTTC.

This sequence joins TRBV3-1 and TRBJ2-7, with TRBD2 matching 7 bases. Trimming cost V 4 bases and J 4 bases; bases outside gene matches: 10. Germline V gene lookup returns CDR1 LGHDT and CDR2 YNNKEL (reference sequence). The CDR3 loop spans 15 amino acids. The CDR3: CASSPSAGPLYEQYF. The DNA of the CDR3 is TGTGCCAGCAGCCCCTCAGCGGGACCCCTTTACGAGCAGTACTTC.

This clonotype has a single count. The chain uses TRBV20-1 and TRBJ2-2; no clear D gene. CDR3 length equals 14 residues. The V end was cut by 1 base, the J end by 1 base, with 7 bases between. Per the germline V gene, CDR1 is DFQATT and CDR2 is SNEGSKA (reference sequence). In DNA, the CDR3 is TGCAGTGCTAGAGTAGCCTGGAACACCGGGGAGCTGTTTTTT. Protein: CSARVAWNTGELFF.

This chain connects TRBV6-2 or TRBV6-3 to TRBJ2-7; no clear D. The CDR3 loop spans 14 amino acids. CDR1 is MNHEY, CDR2 SVGEGT, per germline. Trimming removed 5 bases at V and 3 bases at J, with 14 bases between. The CDR3 DNA reads as TGTGCCAGCAGTCCTTTCCTACCAGTCTACGAGCAGTACTTC. Its protein product is CASSPFLPVYEQYF.

The chain employs TRBV7-3 and TRBJ2-1, with 11 bases fitting TRBD2. This CDR3 spans 15 amino acids. V dropped 3 bases and J dropped 4; count of bases not matched to a gene: 2. The germline V gene encodes CDR1 SGHTA and CDR2 FQGTGA. CDR3 in DNA: TGTGCCAGCAGCTTTGGGACTAGCGGATACAATGAGCAGTTCTTC. Protein sequence: CASSFGTSGYNEQFF.

In this sample, this clonotype turned up a few times. This chain connects TRBV5-4 to TRBJ1-2, with D possibly TRBD1 on 5 matching bases. V shed 0 bases and J shed 6 bases, with 15 bases lying between them. CDR3 length: 15 residues. Per the germline V gene, CDR1 is SGHNT and CDR2 is YYREEE (reference sequence). In DNA form, the CDR3 reads TGTGCCAGCAGCTTGGATCAGGGCACCACTGATGGCTACACCTTC. Protein sequence: CASSLDQGTTDGYTF.

This clonotype was seen more than once but under ten times. The chain couples TRBV7-2 to TRBJ2-2; maybe TRBD1 (6 bases). V was cut by 1 base and J by 6 bases, with 12 bases left in between. The length of the CDR3 is 15 residues. Germline V gene sequence: CDR1 SGHTA, CDR2 FQGNSA. The CDR3 loop is CASSLGFRGPGELFF. The CDR3 region has the DNA TGTGCCAGCAGCTTAGGGTTCAGGGGCCCCGGGGAGCTGTTTTTT.

V and J are TRBV6-5 and TRBJ1-2, with D perhaps matching TRBD1 (5 bases). The V end was cut by 0 bases, the J end by 3 bases, with 11 bases between. Germline-derived CDR1 and CDR2 are MNHEY and SVGAGI. The CDR3 has 15 residues. The CDR3 region is CASSYSTVGHYGYTF. CDR3 in DNA: TGTGCCAGCAGTTACTCGACAGTGGGTCACTATGGCTACACCTTC.

This clonotype has more than one count but fewer than ten. In DNA form, the CDR3 reads TGTGCCAGCAGCCCTTTTGGACAGGGTAGCACTGAAGCTTTCTTT. This encodes CASSPFGQGSTEAFF. This chain connects TRBV7-2 to TRBJ1-1; 8 bases line up with TRBD1. The CDR3 is made up of 15 amino acids. Germline assignment: CDR1 SGHTA and CDR2 FQGNSA. After removal of 5 bases from V and 4 bases from J, the junction contained 9 bases not matched to a gene.

This clonotype was recorded a few times. The J gene is TRBJ1-1, the V gene TRBV10-3; D is unresolved. Trimming took off 0 bases at V and 5 bases at J, with 16 bases between the two ends. Germline V gene data show CDR1 as ENHRY and CDR2 as SYGVKD. The CDR3 has 16 residues. The CDR3 is CAISESQLRDSTEAFF. The CDR3, as DNA: TGTGCCATCAGTGAGTCTCAGTTAAGGGATTCGACTGAAGCTTTCTTT.

This sequence joins TRBV5-6 and TRBJ2-1; D gene ambiguous. This CDR3 contains 15 residues. V was shortened by 3 bases and J by 3 bases, with 13 bases between the two germline ends. Germline values: CDR1 SGHDT, CDR2 YYEEEE. CDR3 region: CASSSNGRNYNEQFF. The CDR3 DNA sequence: TGTGCCAGCAGCTCCAACGGACGAAACTACAATGAGCAGTTCTTC.

The chain employs TRBV5-1 and TRBJ1-2; 8 bases are shared with TRBD1. This CDR3 spans 15 amino acids. V shed 5 bases and J 8 bases; nucleotides not matched to a gene: 14. The germline V gene has CDR1 SGHRS and CDR2 YFSETQ. In DNA, the CDR3 is TGCGCCAGCAGTTTTACCGGACAGGGTAGAAGCGGCTACACCTTC. Translating gives CASSFTGQGRSGYTF.

The chain is built from TRBV9 and TRBJ2-2, with D perhaps matching TRBD2 (6 bases). This CDR3 contains 13 residues. CDR1 is SGDLS and CDR2 is YYNGEE in the germline V gene. V lost 2 bases to trimming and J lost 4 bases, with 6 bases between them. The chain's CDR3 is CASSVGLTGELFF. DNA for the CDR3: TGTGCCAGCAGCGTGGGACTCACCGGGGAGCTGTTTTTT.

This clonotype was picked up a small number of times. The chain uses TRBV25-1 and TRBJ2-5, with 10 bases identical to TRBD1. From germline, CDR1 is MGHDK and CDR2 SYGVNS. The V and J ends lost 2 bases and 11 bases, in that order; junction bases with no gene match: 8. The CDR3 totals 14 residues. The CDR3 DNA follows: TGTGCCAGCAGTGAAGGACAGGGGGGTGGGGAGCAGTACTTC. Its protein is CASSEGQGGGEQYF.

The V and J genes are TRBV7-3 and TRBJ1-1, with a tentative D call TRBD1 (5 bases). Germline CDR1 reads SGHTA; CDR2 reads FQGTGA. Trimming shortened V by 5 bases and J by 2 bases, and 21 bases separated the two germline ends. The CDR3 is 17 amino acids. The CDR3 DNA follows: TGTGCCAGCAGCCCTTACCCCCTCGGGACTCCTAACACTGAAGCTTTCTTT. Translated: CASSPYPLGTPNTEAFF.

The J gene is TRBJ2-3, the V gene TRBV20-1, with 9 bases fitting TRBD2. V was clipped by 5 bases and J by 3 bases; unmatched bases: 12. This CDR3 has 16 residues. CDR1 is DFQATT, CDR2 SNEGSKA, per germline (reference sequence). The CDR3 region is CSARSLAGRITDTQYF. For the CDR3, the DNA is TGCAGTGCTCGTTCACTAGCGGGCCGAATTACAGATACGCAGTATTTT.

The genes are TRBV10-1 and TRBJ1-5, with D unresolved. Germline V gene sequence: CDR1 WNHNN, CDR2 SYGVQD (reference sequence). Trimming stripped 11 bases from V and 1 base from J, with 6 bases between. This CDR3 region has 11 residues. Here the CDR3 reads CARRSNQPQHF. The CDR3 DNA sequence: TGCGCCCGGAGGAGCAATCAGCCCCAGCATTTT.

This rearrangement joins TRBV19 to TRBJ1-1, with D hard to call. The CDR3 extends over 13 amino acids. Trimming pared 3 bases from V and 1 base from J, leaving 6 bases between. The V gene's germline CDR1 is LNHDA and CDR2 SQIVND (reference sequence). CDR3 residues: CASSINSNTEAFF. DNA for the CDR3: TGTGCCAGTAGTATCAATTCGAACACTGAAGCTTTCTTT.

The CDR3 coding sequence is TGCAGTGCTACCGTCTCGGGGACAGCCAAAAACATTCAGTACTTC. Residues: CSATVSGTAKNIQYF. This chain connects TRBV20-1 to TRBJ2-4; either TRBD1 or TRBD2 may supply D (5 bases each). Trimming took 4 bases from V and 0 from J, leaving 13 bases between them. The CDR3 runs to 15 residues. Germline CDR1 and CDR2: DFQATT and SNEGSKA (reference sequence).

This clonotype has only a few counts. The V gene is TRBV20-1, the J gene TRBJ1-2; D uncertain. CDR1 is DFQATT, CDR2 SNEGSKA, per germline (reference sequence). The CDR3 totals 11 residues. Trimming left V 1 base short and J 2 bases short, with 2 bases between. The CDR3 DNA follows: TGCAGTGCTAGAGCCAACTATGGCTACACCTTC. Protein sequence: CSARANYGYTF.

The chain recombines TRBV19 with TRBJ1-5; D ambiguous. V gave up 1 base and J gave up 1 base, with 8 bases separating them. The germline V gene encodes CDR1 LNHDA and CDR2 SQIVND (reference sequence). CDR3 size: 15 residues. The CDR3 spells CASSIGEGSNQPQHF. CDR3 coding DNA: TGTGCCAGTAGTATAGGAGAGGGAAGCAATCAGCCCCAGCATTTT.

This clonotype was counted only a few times. This chain joins TRBV15 and TRBJ2-3; D may be TRBD2 (5 bases). Deletions cut 5 bases from V and 8 bases from J, with 11 bases between. The CDR3 spans 12 residues. CDR1 and CDR2 (germline): LNHNV, YYDKDF (reference sequence). The DNA for the CDR3 is TGTGCCACCAGCCCCCCACGGGGTACGCAGTATTTT. This sequence encodes CATSPPRGTQYF.

This clonotype appeared once. The chain recombines TRBV27 with TRBJ2-3; 9 bases match TRBD1. V dropped 6 bases and J dropped 6; count of bases not matched to a gene: 10. From germline, CDR1 is MNHEY and CDR2 SMNVEV (reference sequence). CDR3 size: 15 residues. The CDR3 loop reads CASRPGTGNGDTQYF. The CDR3 DNA sequence: TGTGCCAGCAGACCCGGGACAGGGAATGGGGATACGCAGTATTTT.